The text below deals with one T cell receptor beta chain. Its antigen remains unknown. This sample is drawn from a study of T cell responses to AZD1222 COVID-19 vaccine. Study details: Pooling covered second doses at about 4 or about 12 weeks. Findings and limits, study-wide: The repertoires were collected only after the peak T cell response. Receipt of two AZD1222 doses was followed by a rise in Spike-specific TCR breadth and depth.

This table comes from immunoSEQ multiplex PCR, and its TCRdb copy is limited to in-frame clones, with some not included. The table lists around 140,000 clones, around 86% of them singletons. The source of this sequence is an adult in good health. The sequenced sample was peripheral blood, obtained on day 0 of AZD1222 vaccination.

The CDR3 is CASGSGSRETQYF. CDR3 coding DNA: TGTGCCAGCGGTAGCGGATCCCGGGAGACCCAGTACTTC. This chain uses TRBV6-5 with TRBJ2-5; possible D gene TRBD2, 6 bases. V was shortened by 8 bases and J by 5 bases, with 15 bases between the two germline ends. The CDR3 totals 13 residues. The germline V gene has CDR1 MNHEY and CDR2 SVGAGI.